This passage covers 23 T cell receptor beta chains from one sample sequenced in a study of T cell responses to AZD1222 COVID-19 vaccine (TCRdb year 2021). Library construction relied on the immunoSEQ multiplex PCR assay. TCRdb's version of the immuneACCESS table is confined to in-frame rearrangements and falls short of the full clone set. An unresolved V gene accounts for under half of the shortfall where checked; the remainder is of unknown origin. Across this sample there are around 77,000 clones, with roughly 88% seen only once. 2% to 2.5% of the sample is in the top ten clones. Interpreted using the paper, the time point label stands for: baseline before first vaccination. The input for sequencing was peripheral blood, taken on day 0 of AZD1222 vaccination. All receptors come from an adult in good health.

The rearrangement uses TRBV5-4 and TRBJ2-3, with 9 bases that match TRBD2. CDR3 size: 15 residues. Germline V gene data show CDR1 as SGHNT and CDR2 as YYREEE (reference sequence). Losses at the gene ends were 4 bases for V and 9 bases for J; bases not matched to a gene: 12. The CDR3 nucleotides are TGTGCCAGCAGCCGTGAGGCTAGCGGGGCTCTGACGCAGTATTTT. Protein product: CASSREASGALTQYF.

The count of this clone is one. This chain uses TRBV20-1 with TRBJ2-1, with D hard to call. From germline, CDR1 is DFQATT and CDR2 SNEGSKA (reference sequence). This CDR3 contains 11 residues. With 5 bases removed from V and 4 bases from J, the gap between germline ends came to 6 bases. The CDR3 DNA sequence: TGCAGTGCTCCGCGGTACAATGAGCAGTTCTTC. This encodes CSAPRYNEQFF.

The V call is TRBV30, the J call TRBJ1-4; D gene uncertain. From germline, CDR1 is GTSNPN and CDR2 SVGIG (reference sequence). V lost 3 bases, J lost 7 bases, and 12 bases lay in between. The CDR3 is made up of 13 amino acids. The CDR3 DNA reads as TGTGCCTGGAGCCCTGAGGTTGGTGAAAAACTGTTTTTT. Translation gives CAWSPEVGEKLFF.

The chain uses TRBV20-1 and TRBJ2-3; D unresolved. The CDR3 is 11 residues long. The V end lost 7 bases, the J end lost 3 bases, and 8 bases lay between the germline ends. Germline CDR1 is DFQATT and CDR2 is SNEGSKA (reference sequence). This CDR3 is CSVVETDTQYF. The CDR3 DNA reads as TGCAGTGTTGTCGAAACAGATACGCAGTATTTT.

CDR3 sequence reads: CATSIGSGRAGYEQYF. CDR3 in DNA: TGTGCCACCAGCATTGGTAGCGGGAGGGCCGGGTACGAGCAGTACTTC. The chain has TRBV15 and TRBJ2-7; 11 nucleotides match TRBD2. The germline gives CDR1 LNHNV, CDR2 YYDKDF (reference sequence). This CDR3 has 16 amino acids. V gave up 4 bases and J gave up 4 bases; unmatched junction bases: 9.

This clone was seen more than once but under ten times. V and J are TRBV25-1 and TRBJ1-2; TRBD1 matches 7 bases. V was pared by 1 base and J by 6 bases, with 2 bases of the junction left unmatched. The CDR3 is 13 amino acids. CDR1 MGHDK and CDR2 SYGVNS come from the germline V gene. In nucleotides, the CDR3 is TGTGCCAGCAGTGAATTAGGGGGCGATGGCTACACCTTC. It translates to CASSELGGDGYTF.

The chain employs TRBV14 and TRBJ2-2; 8 nucleotides align to TRBD2. Germline V gene lookup returns CDR1 SGHDN and CDR2 FVKESK. This CDR3 has 19 amino acids. Losses at the gene ends were 4 bases for V and 1 base for J; bases not matched to a gene: 14. This CDR3 reads CASSPPIHLSGRNTGELFF. The CDR3 bases are TGTGCCAGCAGCCCCCCAATCCATTTAAGCGGGAGGAACACCGGGGAGCTGTTTTTT.

This chain joins TRBV28 and TRBJ2-3; D is possibly TRBD2 (6 bases). Per germline, CDR1 MDHEN and CDR2 SYDVKM. The CDR3 totals 17 residues. The ends were cut back, 2 bases at V and 0 bases at J, with 15 bases in the middle. The CDR3 spells CASSLTGGILSTDTQYF. CDR3 coding DNA: TGTGCCAGCAGTTTAACGGGCGGGATATTGAGCACAGATACGCAGTATTTT.

V usage is TRBV9 and J usage is TRBJ1-4; no reliable D call. The CDR3 contains 16 residues. V was pared by 4 bases and J by 8 bases, with 21 bases between. Germline loops: CDR1 SGDLS, CDR2 YYNGEE. DNA for the CDR3: TGTGCCAGCAGCCCCGAATGGGCCATGGGTGGCGAAAAACTGTTTTTT. Translating gives CASSPEWAMGGEKLFF.

The V and J genes are TRBV19 and TRBJ2-1; TRBD2 agrees at 9 bases. This CDR3 is 17 amino acids long. Germline loops: CDR1 LNHDA, CDR2 SQIVND (reference sequence). V lost 3 bases, J lost 4 bases, and 10 bases stayed unmatched. CDR3 residues: CASSIRIAGVGYNEQFF. The CDR3 nucleotides read TGTGCCAGTAGTATTCGGATAGCGGGAGTTGGGTACAATGAGCAGTTCTTC.

V is TRBV2 and J is TRBJ2-1; 7 bases are a match to TRBD1. The germline V gene encodes CDR1 SNHLY and CDR2 FYNNEI. The CDR3 length is 16 residues. V lost 6 bases to trimming and J lost 1 base; unmatched junction nucleotides: 9. The CDR3 protein is CASRRTPGQSYNEQFF. Written as DNA, the CDR3 is TGTGCCAGCAGACGCACCCCGGGACAGTCCTACAATGAGCAGTTCTTC.

V and J are TRBV24-1 and TRBJ2-1; D unclear. Germline assignment: CDR1 KGHDR and CDR2 SFDVKD. The CDR3 consists of 15 residues. V lost 0 bases and J 5 bases, leaving 10 bases between the germline ends. This CDR3 reads CATSDLNRQNNEQFF. The DNA for the CDR3 is TGTGCCACCAGTGATTTGAATCGGCAGAACAATGAGCAGTTCTTC.

The chain carries TRBV19 and TRBJ2-2, with D unresolved. CDR1 LNHDA and CDR2 SQIVND come from the germline V gene (reference sequence). The CDR3 consists of 13 residues. Trimming cost V 0 bases and J 4 bases, with 3 bases left between them. The CDR3 DNA sequence: TGTGCCAGTAGTATAGAGTCCACCGGGGAGCTGTTTTTT. It is translated as CASSIESTGELFF.

This clone has just one count. V and J are TRBV18 and TRBJ2-7, with 10 bases lining up with TRBD1. The germline V gene has CDR1 KGHSH and CDR2 LQKENI. V shed 2 bases and J 0 bases; nucleotides not matched to a gene: 4. This CDR3 region has 16 residues. DNA for the CDR3: TGTGCCAGCTCACCATCGGGACAGGGGTTCTCCTACGAGCAGTACTTC. Translating gives CASSPSGQGFSYEQYF. Based on the CDR3 plus reference TRBV18 and TRBJ2-7, the full variable domain is NAGVMQNPRHLVRRRGQEARLRCSPMKGHSHVYWYRQLPEEGLKFMVYLQKENIIDESGMPKERFSAEFPKEGPSILRIQQVVRGDSAAYFCASSPSGQGFSYEQYFGPGTRLTVT.

In its sample, this clone was seen once. The gene calls are TRBV5-6 and TRBJ2-7; a weak D match, TRBD1 (6 bases). The CDR3 has 14 residues. Germline loops: CDR1 SGHDT, CDR2 YYEEEE. V lost 4 bases and J lost 7, with 18 bases in between. CDR3: CASSPPGTRGEQYF. As DNA, the CDR3 is TGTGCCAGCAGCCCGCCCGGGACAAGGGGGGAGCAGTACTTC.

This chain connects TRBV6-5 to TRBJ1-1, with 9 bases lining up with TRBD1. CDR1 MNHEY and CDR2 SVGAGI come from the germline V gene. This CDR3 has 15 residues. V gave up 10 bases and J gave up 4 bases; unmatched junction bases: 13. The CDR3 sequence is CATADRGERSTEAFF. DNA of the CDR3: TGTGCCACCGCGGACAGGGGTGAACGAAGCACTGAAGCTTTCTTT.

This chain connects TRBV18 to TRBJ2-7; D ambiguous. The V and J ends lost 6 bases and 6 bases respectively, with 12 bases between them. The CDR3 extends over 12 amino acids. CDR1 and CDR2 (germline): KGHSH, LQKENI. CDR3 amino acids: CASSPRLGEQYF. The CDR3 bases are TGTGCCAGCTCTCCTAGACTTGGCGAGCAGTACTTC.

The genes are TRBV5-5 and TRBJ2-7; D is possibly TRBD1 (6 bases). CDR1 SGHKS and CDR2 YYEKEE come from the germline V gene (reference sequence). CDR3 length: 12 amino acids. Between the trimmed V and J ends, which lost 2 bases and 7 bases, there was a span of 10 bases. The CDR3 spells CASSLQGPEQYF. In DNA form, the CDR3 reads TGTGCCAGCAGCTTACAGGGCCCAGAGCAGTACTTC.

This chain connects TRBV19 to TRBJ1-2, with unresolved D. V gave up 10 bases and J gave up 5 bases, with 17 bases separating them. From germline, CDR1 is LNHDA and CDR2 SQIVND (reference sequence). There are 13 residues in the CDR3. The DNA for the CDR3 is TGTGCCACCCAATTGGGCGGAAGATATGGCTACACCTTC. It encodes CATQLGGRYGYTF.

This clone was recorded only once. V usage is TRBV6-2 or TRBV6-3 and J usage is TRBJ2-5; D remains ambiguous. Looked up from germline, CDR1 is MNHEY and CDR2 is SVGEGT. CDR3 length: 14 amino acids. Trimming took off 6 bases at V and 1 base at J, with 12 bases between the two ends. The DNA of the CDR3 is TGTGCCAGCAGCCCTGAGTGGTTCCAAGAGACCCAGTACTTC. Residues: CASSPEWFQETQYF.

The genes are TRBV3-1 (or the pseudogene TRBV3-2) and TRBJ2-1, with a tentative D call TRBD2 (5 bases). This CDR3 is built from 15 residues. CDR1 is LGHDT and CDR2 is YNNKEL in the germline V gene (reference sequence). Trimming took 2 bases from V and 4 from J, leaving 12 bases between them. In nucleotides, the CDR3 is TGTGCCAGCAGCCAAAGCGGAGCGCGGTACAATGAGCAGTTCTTC. Its translation is CASSQSGARYNEQFF.

The chain combines TRBV28 with TRBJ2-5, with 8 bases aligning to TRBD2. With V trimmed by 2 bases and J by 4 bases, 6 bases remained unmatched. The CDR3 spans 15 residues. Looked up from germline, CDR1 is MDHEN and CDR2 is SYDVKM. The CDR3 protein is CASSLTGTSGETQYF. CDR3 coding DNA: TGTGCCAGCAGTTTAACCGGGACTAGTGGAGAGACCCAGTACTTC.

The V and J genes are TRBV28 and TRBJ1-1; D is possibly TRBD1 (5 bases). The CDR3 runs to 12 residues. The ends were cut back, 11 bases at V and 1 base at J, with 11 bases in the middle. Germline V gene data show CDR1 as MDHEN and CDR2 as SYDVKM. CDR3 DNA sequence: TGTGCCTCAAGAACAGGGAACACTGAAGCTTTCTTT. Its translation: CASRTGNTEAFF.